This is a list of T cell receptor beta chains from one sample in a study of OX40 agonist ivuxolimab in advanced cancers. Assay: immunoSEQ multiplex PCR; the TCRdb copy retains only in-frame clones and omits some. This table has under 85,000 clones, 87% appearing once. The input for sequencing was CD4+ or CD8+ T cells sorted from blood, taken in a trial of the OX40 agonist ivuxolimab. Receptor source: an adult with an advanced solid tumor such as melanoma, head and neck, liver or kidney cancer. CDR3s include the opening cysteine and the closing phenylalanine or tryptophan. A D gene is named only where the DNA matches it firmly. Where a row states a size, it is once, few, many or the class of an expanded clone; other rows omit it.

clone_size: once
d_call: TRBD1
v_call: TRBV5-6
j_call: TRBJ1-2
cdr3_nt: TGTGCCAGCAGCAAATCCGGGACAGGGGGCCATGGCTACACCTTC
cdr3_aa: CASSKSGTGGHGYTF

clone_size: -
d_call: TRBD2
v_call: TRBV28
j_call: TRBJ2-7
cdr3_nt: TGTGCCAGCAGTTCAACTGGACTAGCGGGGACCGCTATAGCTCGAACCTACGAGCAGTACTTC
cdr3_aa: CASSSTGLAGTAIARTYEQYF

clone_size: -
d_call: -
v_call: TRBV7-6
j_call: TRBJ2-2
cdr3_nt: TGTGCCAGCAGCTTAGGACGTAACACCGGGGAGCTGTTTTTT
cdr3_aa: CASSLGRNTGELFF

clone_size: -
d_call: -
v_call: TRBV18
j_call: TRBJ1-3
cdr3_nt: TGTGCCAGCTCAAGAAGAAGATCAGATTCTGGAAACACCATATATTTT
cdr3_aa: CASSRRRSDSGNTIYF

clone_size: -
d_call: TRBD2
v_call: TRBV19
j_call: TRBJ2-3
cdr3_nt: TGTGCCAGTAGTATTGAGGGCGGGAGCTTTGCGGATACGCAGTATTTT
cdr3_aa: CASSIEGGSFADTQYF

clone_size: -
d_call: -
v_call: TRBV28
j_call: TRBJ1-5
cdr3_nt: TGTGCCAGCAGATTAGACAGCTACAATCAGCCCCAGCATTTT
cdr3_aa: CASRLDSYNQPQHF

clone_size: -
d_call: TRBD2
v_call: TRBV27
j_call: TRBJ2-1
cdr3_nt: TGTGCCAGCAGTTCCCCCGGGACTAGGGTTAATGAGCAGTTCTTC
cdr3_aa: CASSSPGTRVNEQFF

clone_size: -
d_call: TRBD2
v_call: TRBV6-6
j_call: TRBJ2-3
cdr3_nt: TGTGCCAGCAGTTACCCGACTAGCGGGAGCACAGATACGCAGTATTTT
cdr3_aa: CASSYPTSGSTDTQYF

clone_size: -
d_call: -
v_call: TRBV6-6
j_call: TRBJ2-2
cdr3_nt: TGTGCCAGCAGTTACTTGGGGCCGGACACCGGGGAGCTGTTTTTT
cdr3_aa: CASSYLGPDTGELFF

clone_size: -
d_call: TRBD1
v_call: TRBV25-1
j_call: TRBJ1-4
cdr3_nt: TGTGCCACTTCCCAGGGGGTTGAAAAACTGTTTTTT
cdr3_aa: CATSQGVEKLFF

clone_size: -
d_call: -
v_call: TRBV28
j_call: TRBJ2-7
cdr3_nt: TGTGCCAGCCGCGCCCCGACCTCCTACGAGCAGTACTTC
cdr3_aa: CASRAPTSYEQYF

clone_size: -
d_call: -
v_call: TRBV5-7
j_call: TRBJ2-2
cdr3_nt: TGTGCCAGCAGCTTTAGGTCAGCCTGCAACACCGGGGAGCTGTTTTTT
cdr3_aa: CASSFRSACNTGELFF

clone_size: -
d_call: TRBD1
v_call: TRBV27
j_call: TRBJ1-3
cdr3_nt: TGTGCCAGCAGACCACAGGGGCAGGACTCTGGAAACACCATATATTTT
cdr3_aa: CASRPQGQDSGNTIYF

clone_size: -
d_call: -
v_call: TRBV30
j_call: TRBJ1-6
cdr3_nt: TGTGCCTGGAGTAAGGGGATGAGCTCCTATAATTCACCCCTCCACTTT
cdr3_aa: CAWSKGMSSYNSPLHF

clone_size: -
d_call: -
v_call: TRBV7-8
j_call: TRBJ2-5
cdr3_nt: TGTGCCAGCAGCTTCGTTACAGGGGAGACCCAGTACTTC
cdr3_aa: CASSFVTGETQYF

clone_size: -
d_call: -
v_call: TRBV2
j_call: TRBJ2-3
cdr3_nt: TGTGCCAGCAGAAAACAGAGCCTTTACACAGATACGCAGTATTTT
cdr3_aa: CASRKQSLYTDTQYF

clone_size: -
d_call: -
v_call: TRBV7-2
j_call: TRBJ1-5
cdr3_nt: TGTGCCAGCAGCCCGAGTCGGGGGGTTAATCAGCCCCAGCATTTT
cdr3_aa: CASSPSRGVNQPQHF

clone_size: -
d_call: TRBD1
v_call: TRBV5-5
j_call: TRBJ1-2
cdr3_nt: TGTGCCAGCAGCTGGGGGACAGGGTCCTATGGCTACACCTTC
cdr3_aa: CASSWGTGSYGYTF

clone_size: -
d_call: -
v_call: TRBV27
j_call: TRBJ2-1
cdr3_nt: TGTGCCAGCAGTTTAGAACGGCCCCTCCGAGGGATCTCCTACAATGAGCAGTTCTTC
cdr3_aa: CASSLERPLRGISYNEQFF

clone_size: -
d_call: -
v_call: TRBV5-6
j_call: TRBJ2-3
cdr3_nt: TGTGCCAGCAGCTCGCAGGGGACGAGAGATACGCAGTATTTT
cdr3_aa: CASSSQGTRDTQYF

clone_size: -
d_call: -
v_call: TRBV6-6
j_call: TRBJ1-2
cdr3_nt: TGTGCCAGCAGTTCGTCCCACAATGGCTACACCTTC
cdr3_aa: CASSSSHNGYTF

clone_size: -
d_call: TRBD2
v_call: TRBV19
j_call: TRBJ2-3
cdr3_nt: TGTGCCAGTAGTACCACATCCGGGACTAGCGGGGTCAGGGATACGCAGTATTTT
cdr3_aa: CASSTTSGTSGVRDTQYF

clone_size: once
d_call: TRBD2
v_call: TRBV5-4
j_call: TRBJ2-1
cdr3_nt: TGTGCCAGCAGCTTGGGGGTTGCTAGCGGGCTCAATGAGCAGTTCTTC
cdr3_aa: CASSLGVASGLNEQFF

clone_size: -
d_call: -
v_call: TRBV14
j_call: TRBJ1-6
cdr3_nt: TGTGCCAGCAGCCTTCGAAGCTCCTATAATTCACCCCTCCACTTT
cdr3_aa: CASSLRSSYNSPLHF

clone_size: medium-sized
d_call: -
v_call: TRBV7-2
j_call: TRBJ1-2
cdr3_nt: TGTGCCAGCAGCCCCCGGACGGATAACTATGGCTACACCTTC
cdr3_aa: CASSPRTDNYGYTF

clone_size: -
d_call: -
v_call: TRBV25-1
j_call: TRBJ2-1
cdr3_nt: TGTGCCAGCAGTGAAGGGATTCGCGGTATCGATGAGCAGTTCTTC
cdr3_aa: CASSEGIRGIDEQFF

clone_size: once
d_call: -
v_call: TRBV18
j_call: TRBJ2-3
cdr3_nt: TGTGCCAGCTCGGTCGGCGGACCGAGCACAGATACGCAGTATTTT
cdr3_aa: CASSVGGPSTDTQYF

clone_size: -
d_call: -
v_call: TRBV5-6
j_call: TRBJ1-5
cdr3_nt: TGTGCCAGCAGCTTGGGGGGGGCATATAGCAATCAGCCCCAGCATTTT
cdr3_aa: CASSLGGAYSNQPQHF

clone_size: -
d_call: -
v_call: TRBV5-1
j_call: TRBJ1-6
cdr3_nt: TGCGCCAGCAGCGAGGGACTAAATTCACCCCTCCACTTT
cdr3_aa: CASSEGLNSPLHF

clone_size: -
d_call: TRBD1
v_call: TRBV11-2
j_call: TRBJ2-1
cdr3_nt: TGTGCCAGCAGCTTTGGCTACTCCGGGACAGGGAGATTCAATGAGCAGTTCTTC
cdr3_aa: CASSFGYSGTGRFNEQFF

clone_size: -
d_call: -
v_call: TRBV5-2
j_call: TRBJ2-7
cdr3_nt: TGTGCCAGCAGCTCCACGGGACTAGCGGCGTACGAGCAGTACTTC
cdr3_aa: CASSSTGLAAYEQYF

clone_size: few
d_call: -
v_call: TRBV28
j_call: TRBJ1-5
cdr3_nt: TGTGCCAGCAGTGAACGAAGAGGCAATCAGCCCCAGCATTTT
cdr3_aa: CASSERRGNQPQHF

clone_size: -
d_call: TRBD1
v_call: TRBV28
j_call: TRBJ2-7
cdr3_nt: TGTGCCAGCAGGTTAGGGACAGCTTACGAGCAGTACTTC
cdr3_aa: CASRLGTAYEQYF

clone_size: -
d_call: TRBD1
v_call: TRBV9
j_call: TRBJ2-1
cdr3_nt: TGTGCCAGCAGCGCGGGACAGGACCTGGATAATGAGCAGTTCTTC
cdr3_aa: CASSAGQDLDNEQFF

clone_size: few
d_call: -
v_call: TRBV7-6
j_call: TRBJ1-2
cdr3_nt: TGTGCCAGCAGCTCGGGGGGAGGGAACTACACCTTC
cdr3_aa: CASSSGGGNYTF

clone_size: -
d_call: TRBD1
v_call: TRBV4-2
j_call: TRBJ1-6
cdr3_nt: TGTGCCAGCAGCCACGGGACAGGAGTGAATTCACCCCTCCACTTT
cdr3_aa: CASSHGTGVNSPLHF

clone_size: -
d_call: -
v_call: TRBV7-6
j_call: TRBJ1-1
cdr3_nt: TGTGCCAGCAGCTCGAGGATGGGCACTAACACTGAAGCTTTCTTT
cdr3_aa: CASSSRMGTNTEAFF

clone_size: -
d_call: -
v_call: TRBV7-7
j_call: TRBJ2-5
cdr3_nt: TGTGCCAGCAGCTATTCAGGAGAAGAGACCCAGTACTTC
cdr3_aa: CASSYSGEETQYF

clone_size: few
d_call: -
v_call: TRBV19
j_call: TRBJ1-5
cdr3_nt: TGTGCCAGTAGGAATTACGGACAGCAGCCCCAGCATTTT
cdr3_aa: CASRNYGQQPQHF

clone_size: -
d_call: -
v_call: TRBV5-1
j_call: TRBJ1-1
cdr3_nt: TGCGCCAGCAGCTTTAGGGCTGGGGCGAACACTGAAGCTTTCTTT
cdr3_aa: CASSFRAGANTEAFF

clone_size: -
d_call: TRBD2
v_call: TRBV5-4
j_call: TRBJ2-1
cdr3_nt: TGTGCCAGCAGCTTGAGTAGCGGGAATGAGCAGTTCTTC
cdr3_aa: CASSLSSGNEQFF

clone_size: -
d_call: -
v_call: TRBV11-2
j_call: TRBJ1-1
cdr3_nt: TGTGCCAGCAGCCCAGGCTGGTCGGGTGAAGCTTTCTTT
cdr3_aa: CASSPGWSGEAFF

clone_size: once
d_call: -
v_call: TRBV6-5
j_call: TRBJ1-2
cdr3_nt: TGTGCCAGCAGTTACTCGGCCAGGGCCCTTGGGGGCTACACCTTC
cdr3_aa: CASSYSARALGGYTF

clone_size: -
d_call: -
v_call: TRBV19
j_call: TRBJ1-2
cdr3_nt: TGTGCCAGTAGTGTCGGGACGGGGAACTATGGCTACACCTTC
cdr3_aa: CASSVGTGNYGYTF

clone_size: -
d_call: -
v_call: TRBV14
j_call: TRBJ2-2
cdr3_nt: TGTGCCAGCAGCCCCCAGGCGGGCCCCACCGGGGAGCTGTTTTTT
cdr3_aa: CASSPQAGPTGELFF

clone_size: -
d_call: -
v_call: TRBV4-1
j_call: TRBJ2-7
cdr3_nt: TGCGCCAGCAGCCATCCCTGGGGGGGCATCTACGAGCAGTACTTC
cdr3_aa: CASSHPWGGIYEQYF

clone_size: -
d_call: -
v_call: TRBV9
j_call: TRBJ1-2
cdr3_nt: TGTGCCAGCAGCTCACAGGGTACGGCTAACTATGGTTACACCTTC
cdr3_aa: CASSSQGTANYGYTF

clone_size: -
d_call: TRBD2
v_call: TRBV25-1
j_call: TRBJ2-1
cdr3_nt: TGTGCCAGCAGTGGTTTTGGGGGAGGGGAAAATGAGCAGTTCTTC
cdr3_aa: CASSGFGGGENEQFF

clone_size: -
d_call: -
v_call: TRBV7-9
j_call: TRBJ2-7
cdr3_nt: TGTGCCAGCAGCTTAGCGGGGGGGCCCTACGAGCAGTACTTC
cdr3_aa: CASSLAGGPYEQYF

clone_size: -
d_call: TRBD1
v_call: TRBV27
j_call: TRBJ2-7
cdr3_nt: TGTGCCAGCAGTCCAACCGGGACAGGCTCCTACGAGCAGTACTTC
cdr3_aa: CASSPTGTGSYEQYF

clone_size: -
d_call: TRBD1
v_call: TRBV18
j_call: TRBJ1-1
cdr3_nt: TGTGCCAGCTCAGGCCCAATTACAGGGGGCGTAGGAGCTTTCTTT
cdr3_aa: CASSGPITGGVGAFF

clone_size: -
d_call: TRBD2
v_call: TRBV28
j_call: TRBJ2-7
cdr3_nt: TGTGCCAGCCGCCCAGGAGGGAGGGATTACGAGCAGTACTTC
cdr3_aa: CASRPGGRDYEQYF

clone_size: -
d_call: -
v_call: TRBV6-6
j_call: TRBJ1-2
cdr3_nt: TGTGCCAGCAGTTCAGTGACCGCTGGGGGAAGGTATGGCTACACCTTC
cdr3_aa: CASSSVTAGGRYGYTF

clone_size: -
d_call: -
v_call: TRBV4-2
j_call: TRBJ1-3
cdr3_nt: TGTGCCAGCAGCCAAAGTCAGGGGTCAGGAAACACCATATATTTT
cdr3_aa: CASSQSQGSGNTIYF

clone_size: -
d_call: TRBD1
v_call: TRBV28
j_call: TRBJ1-2
cdr3_nt: TGTGCCAGCGGGGACAGGGGGCGCGAGAGTCCATCTTATGGCTACACCTTC
cdr3_aa: CASGDRGRESPSYGYTF

clone_size: -
d_call: TRBD2
v_call: TRBV5-4
j_call: TRBJ2-7
cdr3_nt: TGTGCCAGCAGCTCGTTAGCGGGAGGGCCCTACGAGCAGTACTTC
cdr3_aa: CASSSLAGGPYEQYF

clone_size: -
d_call: TRBD1
v_call: TRBV2
j_call: TRBJ1-5
cdr3_nt: TGTGCCAGCAGTGGAACGGGGACAGGGGCTCAGCCCCAGCATTTT
cdr3_aa: CASSGTGTGAQPQHF

clone_size: -
d_call: -
v_call: TRBV10-3
j_call: TRBJ2-1
cdr3_nt: TGTGCCATCAGTGAGGGTGGTAATGAGCAGTTCTTC
cdr3_aa: CAISEGGNEQFF

clone_size: -
d_call: -
v_call: TRBV4-2
j_call: TRBJ2-6
cdr3_nt: TGTGCCAGCAGCCCCACGGTAGCTGGTGGGGCCAACGTCCTGACTTTC
cdr3_aa: CASSPTVAGGANVLTF

clone_size: -
d_call: TRBD2
v_call: TRBV29-1
j_call: TRBJ2-5
cdr3_nt: TGCAGCGTTGATTTCGGGGGGCAAGAGACCCAGTACTTC
cdr3_aa: CSVDFGGQETQYF